This T cell receptor (beta chain) was captured by sequencing in a study of T cell changes during pregnancy in multiple sclerosis. This CDR3 is built from 14 residues. V dropped 4 bases and J dropped 4; count of bases not matched to a gene: 6. Germline V gene lookup returns CDR1 SGHRS and CDR2 YFSETQ. TCRdb's copy holds only in-frame clones and misses some; the assay was immunoSEQ multiplex PCR. The table includes about 64,000 clones, roughly 93% detected once. This clone has just one count. The sequencing here drew on peripheral blood, taken in the second trimester of pregnancy. The chain combines TRBV5-1 with TRBJ2-7; TRBD1 aligns across 9 bases. The clonotype was recovered from a female donor with multiple sclerosis, enrolled in a pregnancy study. The CDR3 here is CASSPGDRAYEQYF. CDR3 sequence (DNA): TGCGCCAGCAGCCCGGGGGACAGGGCTTACGAGCAGTACTTC.